The following is a T cell receptor beta chain sequence with its context. The CDR3 loop spans 15 amino acids. Germline-derived CDR1 and CDR2 are LNHDA and SQIVND (reference sequence). Trimming removed 5 bases at V and 2 bases at J, with 13 bases between. Only in-frame clones appear in the TCRdb table, and some are missing; sequencing was by immunoSEQ multiplex PCR. In the table there are 350,000 to 450,000 clones, over 75% of which are singletons. Followed over time, Seattle patients had been enrolled while infection was active. The sample originates from a study of blood T cell repertoires in COVID-19. About the study: Collection of acute and convalescent COVID-19 samples took place in the United States, Italy and Spain.

The J gene is TRBJ1-3, the V gene TRBV19; D not resolved. This receptor was taken from a woman in her thirties or forties with COVID-19, enrolled during active disease. The sequenced sample was peripheral blood. The CDR3 loop is CASSQAGRPGNTIYF. The CDR3 coding sequence is TGTGCCAGTAGTCAAGCGGGTCGCCCTGGAAACACCATATATTTT. Together with reference TRBV19 and TRBJ1-3, the CDR3 gives the full variable domain: DGGITQSPKYLFRKEGQNVTLSCEQNLNHDAMYWYRQDPGQGLRLIYYSQIVNDFQKGDIAEGYSVSREKKESFPLTVTSAQKNPTAFYLCASSQAGRPGNTIYFGEGSWLTVV.